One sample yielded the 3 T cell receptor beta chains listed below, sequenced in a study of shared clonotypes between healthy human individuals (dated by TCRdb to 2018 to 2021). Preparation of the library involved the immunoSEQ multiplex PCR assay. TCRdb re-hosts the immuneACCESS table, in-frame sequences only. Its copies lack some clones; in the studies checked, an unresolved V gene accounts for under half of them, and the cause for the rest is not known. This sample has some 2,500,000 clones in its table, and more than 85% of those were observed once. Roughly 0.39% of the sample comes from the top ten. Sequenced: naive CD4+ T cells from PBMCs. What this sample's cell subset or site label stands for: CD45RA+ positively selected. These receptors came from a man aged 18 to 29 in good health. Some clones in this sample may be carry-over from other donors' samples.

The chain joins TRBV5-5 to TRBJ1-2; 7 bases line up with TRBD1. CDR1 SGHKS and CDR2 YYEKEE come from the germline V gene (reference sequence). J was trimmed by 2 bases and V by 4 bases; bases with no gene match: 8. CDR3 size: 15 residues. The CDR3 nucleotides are TGTGCCAGCAGCGCTCGCGAGGGGGCGAACTATGGCTACACCTTC. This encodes CASSAREGANYGYTF.

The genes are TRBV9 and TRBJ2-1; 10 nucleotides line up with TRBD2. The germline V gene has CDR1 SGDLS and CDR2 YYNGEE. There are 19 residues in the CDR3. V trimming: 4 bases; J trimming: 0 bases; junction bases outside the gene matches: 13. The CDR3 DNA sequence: TGTGCCAGCAGCCACAGAGGGGGACTAGCGACTGCCTCCTACAATGAGCAGTTCTTC. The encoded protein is CASSHRGGLATASYNEQFF.

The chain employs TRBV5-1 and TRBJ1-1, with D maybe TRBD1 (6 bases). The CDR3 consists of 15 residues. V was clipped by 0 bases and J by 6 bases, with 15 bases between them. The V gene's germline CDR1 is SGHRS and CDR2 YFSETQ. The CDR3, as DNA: TGCGCCAGCAGCTTGGACAGGGATACAGGAGCTGAAGCTTTCTTT. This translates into CASSLDRDTGAEAFF.